The entry that follows covers one T cell receptor beta chain sequence. Its specificity is not known. This entry is derived from a study of siplizumab effects on memory and regulatory T cells. Study outcomes and limitations: Researchers did not confirm the suppressive function of proliferating Tregs from siplizumab cultures.

CDR3 length equals 15 residues. V lost 3 bases to trimming and J lost 1 base; unmatched junction nucleotides: 1. CDR1 is SGHTA, CDR2 FQGTGA, per germline. Data came from immunoSEQ multiplex PCR; TCRdb stores just in-frame clones and leaves some out. The data hold more than 85,000 clones, with around 90% observed a single time. Sequencing input: CD4+ T cells sorted from blood. This receptor was obtained from a human donor in good health. The genes are TRBV7-3 and TRBJ2-3; 10 nucleotides line up with TRBD2. The CDR3: CASSFGTSGTDTQYF. In DNA form, the CDR3 reads TGTGCCAGCAGCTTCGGGACTAGCGGCACAGATACGCAGTATTTT.